Following are 9 T cell receptor beta chains from one sample sequenced in a study of cytomegalovirus exposure and HLA in healthy donors. The PCR made use of 60 Vbeta and 13 Jbeta primers. Sequencing was performed with immunoSEQ multiplex PCR; in TCRdb, only in-frame clones are kept and a portion is missing. Among 130,000 to 150,000 clones listed, 78% were seen once. Source material: PBMCs. These TCRs come from a woman aged 18 to 35 in good health and CMV-seropositive.

A few counts support this clone. The chain has TRBV5-1 and TRBJ2-5, with 10 bases that match TRBD2. This CDR3 is built from 18 residues. Germline CDR1 SGHRS, CDR2 YFSETQ. J was trimmed by 5 bases and V by 1 base; bases with no gene match: 14. In nucleotides, the CDR3 is TGCGCCAGCAGCTTGTCGTTGCCGAGCGGGGGGGCAGGGGAGACCCAGTACTTC. This sequence encodes CASSLSLPSGGAGETQYF.

J is TRBJ2-7 and V is TRBV28, with TRBD2 matching 14 bases. Trimming at V came to 6 bases and at J to 6 bases, leaving 10 bases not matched to a gene. Germline lookup yields CDR1 MDHEN and CDR2 SYDVKM. The CDR3 totals 16 residues. The CDR3 loop is CASRETSGGAIGEQYF. The CDR3 DNA sequence: TGTGCCAGCAGGGAGACTAGCGGGGGGGCGATTGGCGAGCAGTACTTC.

This chain joins TRBV10-3 and TRBJ2-3, with TRBD2 matching 10 bases. Looked up from germline, CDR1 is ENHRY and CDR2 is SYGVKD. The trim removed 5 bases at V and 4 bases at J, leaving 12 bases unmatched. The CDR3 is made up of 17 amino acids. The DNA of the CDR3 is TGTGCCATCAGTTCAGAGTCGGGACTAGCGATGTCAGATACGCAGTATTTT. Its translation: CAISSESGLAMSDTQYF.

The rearrangement joins TRBV6-1 to TRBJ1-5; the match to TRBD1 covers 7 bases. The CDR3 length is 15 residues. V trimming: 4 bases; J trimming: 2 bases; junction bases outside the gene matches: 5. Germline V gene lookup returns CDR1 MNHNS and CDR2 SASEGT. The CDR3 DNA follows: TGTGCCAGCAGTGGAGGGGGCGCGGGCAATCAGCCCCAGCATTTT. This sequence encodes CASSGGGAGNQPQHF.

This clone occurred once. The chain has TRBV6-5 and TRBJ1-5, with a weak D call TRBD1 (5 bases). V lost 6 bases to trimming and J lost 2 bases, with 14 bases between them. The CDR3 sequence is 15 residues long. Germline V gives CDR1 MNHEY, CDR2 SVGAGI. CDR3 in amino acids: CASRITQGGNQPQHF. The CDR3 bases are TGTGCCAGCAGGATAACCCAGGGTGGCAATCAGCCCCAGCATTTT.

This chain links TRBV5-1 with TRBJ2-7; D might be TRBD1 (6 bases). From germline, CDR1 is SGHRS and CDR2 YFSETQ. The length of the CDR3 is 15 residues. V was trimmed by 4 bases and J by 2 bases, leaving 16 bases between them. The DNA for the CDR3 is TGCGCCAGCAGCCCCACGGCCCAGGGGACCTACGAGCAGTACTTC. This codes for CASSPTAQGTYEQYF.

The rearrangement links TRBV5-4 to TRBJ2-2; 8 bases line up with TRBD2. CDR3 length: 17 amino acids. Germline V gene lookup returns CDR1 SGHNT and CDR2 YYREEE (reference sequence). Trimming at V came to 0 bases and at J to 4 bases, leaving 8 bases not matched to a gene. The CDR3 DNA reads as TGTGCCAGCAGCTTGGGAGGCGGGGGGCCGTCCACCGGGGAGCTGTTTTTT. Its translation: CASSLGGGGPSTGELFF.

This clone appeared a single time. The rearrangement uses TRBV5-4 and TRBJ2-7; TRBD2 matches at 8 bases. CDR1 is SGHNT and CDR2 is YYREEE in the germline V gene (reference sequence). The CDR3 is made up of 14 amino acids. After removal of 2 bases from V and 4 bases from J, the junction contained 5 bases not matched to a gene. CDR3 nucleotide sequence: TGTGCCAGCAGCTTTGCGGGGGGCGGGTACGAGCAGTACTTC. Its translation: CASSFAGGGYEQYF.

The chain combines TRBV25-1 with TRBJ1-4; D may be TRBD1 (5 bases). Trimming took off 4 bases at V and 11 bases at J, with 14 bases between the two ends. The length of the CDR3 is 13 residues. Germline V gene sequence: CDR1 MGHDK, CDR2 SYGVNS. The CDR3, as DNA: TGTGCCAGCAGTGTGCGGGGGGTCGGGAAACTGTTTTTT. Protein sequence: CASSVRGVGKLFF. The full variable domain, rest sourced from reference TRBV25-1 and TRBJ1-4, is EADIYQTPRYLVIGTGKKITLECSQTMGHDKMYWYQQDPGMELHLIHYSYGVNSTEKGDLSSESTVSRIRTEHFPLTLESARPSHTSQYLCASSVRGVGKLFFGSGTQLSVL.